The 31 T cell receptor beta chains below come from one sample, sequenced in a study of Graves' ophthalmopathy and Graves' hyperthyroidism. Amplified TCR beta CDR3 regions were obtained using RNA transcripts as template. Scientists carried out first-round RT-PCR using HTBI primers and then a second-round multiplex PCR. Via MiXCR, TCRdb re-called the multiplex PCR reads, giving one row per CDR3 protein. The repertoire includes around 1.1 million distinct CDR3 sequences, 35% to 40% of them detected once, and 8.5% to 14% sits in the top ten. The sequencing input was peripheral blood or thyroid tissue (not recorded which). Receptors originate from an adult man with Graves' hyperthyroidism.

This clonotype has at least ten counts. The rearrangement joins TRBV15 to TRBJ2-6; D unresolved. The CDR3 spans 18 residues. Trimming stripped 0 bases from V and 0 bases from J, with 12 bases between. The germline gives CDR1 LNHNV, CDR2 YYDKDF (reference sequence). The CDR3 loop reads CATSRDLAGDSGANVLTF. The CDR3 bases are TGTGCCACCAGCAGAGATCTCGCCGGAGACTCTGGGGCCAACGTCCTGACTTTC.

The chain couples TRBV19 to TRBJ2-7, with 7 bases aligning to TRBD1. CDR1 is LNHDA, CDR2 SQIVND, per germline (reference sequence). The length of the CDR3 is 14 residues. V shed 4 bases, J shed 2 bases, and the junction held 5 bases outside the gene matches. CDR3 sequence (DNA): TGTGCCAGTAGTAAGGGGGCAGAGCCCTACGAGCAGTACTTC. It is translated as CASSKGAEPYEQYF.

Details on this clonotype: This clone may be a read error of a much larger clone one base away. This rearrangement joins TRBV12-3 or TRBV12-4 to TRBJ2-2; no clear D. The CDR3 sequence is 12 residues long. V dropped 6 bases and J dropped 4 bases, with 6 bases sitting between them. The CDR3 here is CASSNSTGELFF. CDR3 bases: TGTGCCAGCAGCAACAGCACCGGGGAGCTGTTTTTT.

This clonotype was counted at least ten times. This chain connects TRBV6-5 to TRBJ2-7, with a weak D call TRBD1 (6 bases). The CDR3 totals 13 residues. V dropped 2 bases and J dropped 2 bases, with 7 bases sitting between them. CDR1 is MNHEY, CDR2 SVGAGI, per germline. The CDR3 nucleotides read TGTGCCAGCAGTTACGGGACACCCTACGAGCAGTACTTC. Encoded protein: CASSYGTPYEQYF.

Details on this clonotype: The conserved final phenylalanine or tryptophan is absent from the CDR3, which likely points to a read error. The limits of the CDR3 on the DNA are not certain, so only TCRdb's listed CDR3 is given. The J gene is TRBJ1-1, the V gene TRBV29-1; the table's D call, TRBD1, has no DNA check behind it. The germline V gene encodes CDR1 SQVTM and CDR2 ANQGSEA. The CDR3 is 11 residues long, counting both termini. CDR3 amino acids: CSVEGQGPVLY.

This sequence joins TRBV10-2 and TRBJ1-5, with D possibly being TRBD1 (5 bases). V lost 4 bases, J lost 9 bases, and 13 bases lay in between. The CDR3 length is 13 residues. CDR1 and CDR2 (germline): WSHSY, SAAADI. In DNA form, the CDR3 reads TGCGCCAGCAGTGTGGGGACGGATAGGCCCCAGCATTTT. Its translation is CASSVGTDRPQHF.

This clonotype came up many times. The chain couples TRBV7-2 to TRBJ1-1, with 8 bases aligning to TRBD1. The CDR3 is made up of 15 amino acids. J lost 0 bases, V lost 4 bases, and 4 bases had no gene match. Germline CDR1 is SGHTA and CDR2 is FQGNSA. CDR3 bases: TGTGCCAGCAGCTCTGGGACAGGATTGAACACTGAAGCTTTCTTT. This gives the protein CASSSGTGLNTEAFF.

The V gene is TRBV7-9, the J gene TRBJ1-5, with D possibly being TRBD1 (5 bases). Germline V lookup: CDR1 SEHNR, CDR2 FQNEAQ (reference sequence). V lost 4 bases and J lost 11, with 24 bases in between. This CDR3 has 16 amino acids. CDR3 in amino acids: CASSWGLVGDQETQHF. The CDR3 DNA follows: TGTGCCAGCAGCTGGGGACTTGTGGGGGACCAAGAGACCCAGCATTTT.

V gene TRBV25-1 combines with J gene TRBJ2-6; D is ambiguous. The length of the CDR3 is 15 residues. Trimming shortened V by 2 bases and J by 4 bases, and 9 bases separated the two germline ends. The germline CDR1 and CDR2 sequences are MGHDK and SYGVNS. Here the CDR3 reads CASSEKPQGANVLTF. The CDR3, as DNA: TGTGCCAGCAGTGAAAAACCCCAGGGGGCCAACGTCCTGACTTTC.

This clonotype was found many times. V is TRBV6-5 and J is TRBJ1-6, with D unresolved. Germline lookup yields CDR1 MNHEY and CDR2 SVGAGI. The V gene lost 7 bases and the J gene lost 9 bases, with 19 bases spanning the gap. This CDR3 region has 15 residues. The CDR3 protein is CASNPAGEESSPLHF. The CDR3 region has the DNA TGTGCCAGCAACCCGGCGGGTGAAGAATCTTCACCCCTCCACTTT.

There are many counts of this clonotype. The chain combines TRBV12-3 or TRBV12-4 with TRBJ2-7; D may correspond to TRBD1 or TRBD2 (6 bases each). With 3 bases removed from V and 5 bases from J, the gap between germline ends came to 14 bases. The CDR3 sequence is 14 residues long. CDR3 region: CASSLRGDLHEQYF. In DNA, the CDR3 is TGTGCCAGCAGTTTGAGGGGGGACCTCCACGAGCAGTACTTC.

The CDR3: CAISPTHRTSGLSSYEQYF. CDR3 in DNA: TGTGCCATCAGTCCCACCCACCGGACTAGCGGGTTGAGCTCCTACGAGCAGTACTTC. This chain uses TRBV10-3 with TRBJ2-7, with TRBD2 matching over 11 bases. CDR1 and CDR2 (germline): ENHRY, SYGVKD. With 5 bases clipped from V and 0 bases from J, the junction kept 15 bases outside the gene matches. This CDR3 has 19 amino acids.

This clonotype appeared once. This CDR3 is CASSQRLRSTEAFF. In DNA, the CDR3 is TGTGCCAGTAGTCAGAGACTCCGGAGCACTGAAGCTTTCTTT. The chain uses TRBV19 and TRBJ1-1; no clear D. V was clipped by 5 bases and J by 4 bases, with 14 bases between them. The germline CDR1 and CDR2 sequences are LNHDA and SQIVND (reference sequence). This CDR3 has 14 residues.

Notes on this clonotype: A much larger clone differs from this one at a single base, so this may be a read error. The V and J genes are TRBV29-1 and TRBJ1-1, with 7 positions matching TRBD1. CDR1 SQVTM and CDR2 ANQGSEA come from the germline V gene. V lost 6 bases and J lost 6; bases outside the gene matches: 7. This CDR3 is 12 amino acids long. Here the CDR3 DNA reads TGCAGCGTATGGGACAGTTACGCTGAAGCTTTCTTT. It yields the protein CSVWDSYAEAFF.

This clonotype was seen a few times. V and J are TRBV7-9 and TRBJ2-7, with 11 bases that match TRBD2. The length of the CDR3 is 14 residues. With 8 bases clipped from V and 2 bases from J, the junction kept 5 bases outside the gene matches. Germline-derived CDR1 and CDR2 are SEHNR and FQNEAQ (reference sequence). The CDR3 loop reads CASQPGLAAYEQYF. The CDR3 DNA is TGTGCCAGCCAACCGGGACTAGCGGCCTACGAGCAGTACTTC.

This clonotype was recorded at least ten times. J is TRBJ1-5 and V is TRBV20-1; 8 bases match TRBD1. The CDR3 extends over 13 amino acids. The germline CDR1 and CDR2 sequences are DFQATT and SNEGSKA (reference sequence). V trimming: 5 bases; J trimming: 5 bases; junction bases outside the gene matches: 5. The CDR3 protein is CSAAGTGYQPQHF. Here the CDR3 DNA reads TGCAGTGCTGCCGGGACAGGTTATCAGCCCCAGCATTTT.

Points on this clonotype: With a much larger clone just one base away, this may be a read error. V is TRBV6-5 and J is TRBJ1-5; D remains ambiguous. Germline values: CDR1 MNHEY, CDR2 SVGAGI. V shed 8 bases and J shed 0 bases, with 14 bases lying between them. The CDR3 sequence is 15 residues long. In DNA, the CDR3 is TGTGCCAGCGGTAACGACCGAGATAGCAATCAGCCCCAGCATTTT. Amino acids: CASGNDRDSNQPQHF.

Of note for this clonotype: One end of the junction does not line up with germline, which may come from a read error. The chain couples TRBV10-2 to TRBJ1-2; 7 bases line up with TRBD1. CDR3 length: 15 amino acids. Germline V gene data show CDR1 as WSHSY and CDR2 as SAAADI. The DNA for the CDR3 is TGTGCCAGCAGCCGCATGTCGACAGGGAACTATGGCTACACCTTC. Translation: CASSRMSTGNYGYTF.

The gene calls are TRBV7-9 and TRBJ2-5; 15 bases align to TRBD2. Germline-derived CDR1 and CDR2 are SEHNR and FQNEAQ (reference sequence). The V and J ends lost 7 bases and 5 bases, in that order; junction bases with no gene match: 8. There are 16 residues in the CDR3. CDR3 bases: TGTGCCAGCACGGGACTAGCGGGAGGTATTCGGGAGACCCAGTACTTC. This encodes CASTGLAGGIRETQYF.

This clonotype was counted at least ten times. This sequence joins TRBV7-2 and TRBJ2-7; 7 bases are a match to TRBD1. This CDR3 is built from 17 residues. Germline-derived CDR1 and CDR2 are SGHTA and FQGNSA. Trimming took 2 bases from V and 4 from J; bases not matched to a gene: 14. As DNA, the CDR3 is TGTGCCAGCAGCTTAACACCACGACAGGGTAAAGAGTACGAGCAGTACTTC. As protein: CASSLTPRQGKEYEQYF.

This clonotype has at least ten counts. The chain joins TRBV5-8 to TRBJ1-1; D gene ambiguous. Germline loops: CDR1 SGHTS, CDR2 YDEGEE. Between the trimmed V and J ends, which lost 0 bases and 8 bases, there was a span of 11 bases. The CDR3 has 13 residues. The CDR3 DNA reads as TGTGCCAGCAGCTTGGACTACAGATCCGAAGCTTTCTTT. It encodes CASSLDYRSEAFF.

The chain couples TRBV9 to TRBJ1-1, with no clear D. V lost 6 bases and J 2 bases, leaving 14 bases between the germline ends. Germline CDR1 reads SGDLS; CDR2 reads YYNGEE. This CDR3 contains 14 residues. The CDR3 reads CASTQGRFNTEAFF. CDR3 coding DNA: TGTGCCAGCACCCAAGGCAGATTCAACACTGAAGCTTTCTTT.

DNA of the CDR3: TGTGCCAGCAGTGACACTAGCGGGGGAGAGACCCAGTACTTC. This encodes CASSDTSGGETQYF. The gene calls are TRBV2 and TRBJ2-5; 11 bases agree with TRBD2. This CDR3 region has 14 residues. The trim removed 3 bases at V and 4 bases at J, leaving 1 base unmatched. Germline-derived CDR1 and CDR2 are SNHLY and FYNNEI.

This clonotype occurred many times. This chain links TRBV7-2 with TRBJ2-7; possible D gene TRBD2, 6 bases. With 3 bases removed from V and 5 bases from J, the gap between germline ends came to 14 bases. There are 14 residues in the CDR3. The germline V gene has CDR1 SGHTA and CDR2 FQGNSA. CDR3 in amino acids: CASSFGRGADEQYF. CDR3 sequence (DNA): TGTGCCAGCAGCTTTGGGCGGGGCGCGGACGAGCAGTACTTC. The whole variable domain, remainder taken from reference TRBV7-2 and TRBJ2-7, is GAGVSQSPSNKVTEKGKDVELRCDPISGHTALYWYRQSLGQGLEFLIYFQGNSAPDKSGLPSDRFSAERTGGSVSTLTIQRTQQEDSAVYLCASSFGRGADEQYFGPGTRLTVT.

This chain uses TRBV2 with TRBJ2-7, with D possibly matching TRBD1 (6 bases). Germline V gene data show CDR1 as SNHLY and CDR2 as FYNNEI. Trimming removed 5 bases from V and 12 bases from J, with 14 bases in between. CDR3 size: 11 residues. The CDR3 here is CASSSTGSRYF. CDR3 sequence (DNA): TGTGCCAGCAGTTCGACAGGTTCTCGGTACTTC.

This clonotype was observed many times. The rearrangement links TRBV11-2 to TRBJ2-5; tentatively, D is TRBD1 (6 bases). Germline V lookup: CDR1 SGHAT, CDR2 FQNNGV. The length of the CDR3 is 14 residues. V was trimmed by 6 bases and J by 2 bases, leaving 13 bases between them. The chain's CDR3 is CASSQNRAQETQYF. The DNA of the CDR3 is TGTGCCAGCAGTCAGAACAGGGCGCAAGAGACCCAGTACTTC.

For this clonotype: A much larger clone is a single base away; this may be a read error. The CDR3 nucleotides are TGTGCCAGCATAGGCTCGGGTGCCGAGAACACTGAAGTTTTCTTT. It encodes CASIGSGAENTEVFF. The rearrangement uses TRBV7-9 and TRBJ1-1, with unresolved D. The CDR3 spans 15 residues. From germline, CDR1 is SEHNR and CDR2 FQNEAQ (reference sequence).

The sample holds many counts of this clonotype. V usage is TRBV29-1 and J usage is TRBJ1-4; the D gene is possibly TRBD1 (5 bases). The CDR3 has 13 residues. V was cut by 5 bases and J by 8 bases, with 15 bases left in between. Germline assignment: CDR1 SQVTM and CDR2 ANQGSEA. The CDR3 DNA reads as TGCAGCGTTAGGGAGGGGATCCGGGAAAAACTGTTTTTT. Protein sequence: CSVREGIREKLFF.

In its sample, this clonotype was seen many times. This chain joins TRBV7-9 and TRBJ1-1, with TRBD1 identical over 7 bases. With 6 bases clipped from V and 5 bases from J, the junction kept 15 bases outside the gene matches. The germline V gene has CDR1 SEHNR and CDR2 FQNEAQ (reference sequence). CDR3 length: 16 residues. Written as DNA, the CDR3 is TGTGCCAGCAGTAGAATTACAGGGGCGCAGGGGACTGAAGCTTTCTTT. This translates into CASSRITGAQGTEAFF.

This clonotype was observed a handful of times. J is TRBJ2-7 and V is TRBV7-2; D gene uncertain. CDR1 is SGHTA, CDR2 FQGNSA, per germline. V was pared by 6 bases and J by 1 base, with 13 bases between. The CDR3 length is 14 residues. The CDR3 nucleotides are TGTGCCAGCAGGTCCGGGCCTCTTTCCTACGAGCAGTACTTC. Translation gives CASRSGPLSYEQYF.

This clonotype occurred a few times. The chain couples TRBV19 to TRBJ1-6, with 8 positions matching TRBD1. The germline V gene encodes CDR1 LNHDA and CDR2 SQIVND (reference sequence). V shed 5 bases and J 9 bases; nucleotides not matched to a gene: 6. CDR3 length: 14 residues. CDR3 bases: TGTGCCAGTAGTGCCGACAGGGGAAGTTCACCCCTCCACTTT. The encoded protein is CASSADRGSSPLHF. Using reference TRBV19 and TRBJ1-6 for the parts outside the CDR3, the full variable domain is DGGITQSPKYLFRKEGQNVTLSCEQNLNHDAMYWYRQDPGQGLRLIYYSQIVNDFQKGDIAEGYSVSREKKESFPLTVTSAQKNPTAFYLCASSADRGSSPLHFGNGTRLTVT.